This record concerns one TCR beta chain sequence. Its specificity is not known. This entry belongs to a study of identical twins. In TCRdb, the 5' RACE reads were re-called with MiXCR into one record per CDR3 protein. The sample consists of about 240,000 distinct CDR3 sequences, roughly 10% of them appearing once. Study results and caveats: Clonotypes of the beta chain that were abundant in cord blood carried fewer insertions (memory repertoires showed none).

Germline CDR1 reads SGHTA; CDR2 reads FQGNSA. The CDR3 sequence is 13 residues long. Trimming cost V 3 bases and J 9 bases, with 14 bases left between them. V is TRBV7-2 and J is TRBJ1-2; D gene uncertain. The TCR was taken from a middle-aged man in good health. Sequencing input: memory T cells sorted from blood. CDR3 in amino acids: CASSLHPQGSYTF. For the CDR3, the DNA is TGTGCCAGCAGCTTGCACCCCCAAGGGAGCTACACCTTC.